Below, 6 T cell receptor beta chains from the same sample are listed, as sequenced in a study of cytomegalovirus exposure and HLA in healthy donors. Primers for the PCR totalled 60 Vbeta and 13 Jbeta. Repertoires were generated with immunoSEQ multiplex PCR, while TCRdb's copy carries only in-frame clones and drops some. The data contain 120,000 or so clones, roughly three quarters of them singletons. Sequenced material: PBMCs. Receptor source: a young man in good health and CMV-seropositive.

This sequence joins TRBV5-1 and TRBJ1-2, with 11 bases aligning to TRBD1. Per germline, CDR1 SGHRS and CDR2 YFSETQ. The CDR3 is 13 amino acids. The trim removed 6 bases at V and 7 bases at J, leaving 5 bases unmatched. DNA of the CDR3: TGCGCCAGCACTCAGGACAGGGGGCCTGGCTACACCTTC. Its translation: CASTQDRGPGYTF.

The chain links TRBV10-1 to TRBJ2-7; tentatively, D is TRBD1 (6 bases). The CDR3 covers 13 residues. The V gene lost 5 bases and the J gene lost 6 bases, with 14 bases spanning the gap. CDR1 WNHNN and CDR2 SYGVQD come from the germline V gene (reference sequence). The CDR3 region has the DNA TGCGCCAGCAGTCCCACAGGGTACGGCGAGCAGTACTTC. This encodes CASSPTGYGEQYF.

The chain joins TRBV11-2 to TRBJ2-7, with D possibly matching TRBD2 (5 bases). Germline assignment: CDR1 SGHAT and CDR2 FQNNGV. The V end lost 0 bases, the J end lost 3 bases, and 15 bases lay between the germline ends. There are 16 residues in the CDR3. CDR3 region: CASSLELRRANYEQYF. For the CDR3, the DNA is TGTGCCAGCAGCTTAGAATTGCGGCGGGCTAACTACGAGCAGTACTTC. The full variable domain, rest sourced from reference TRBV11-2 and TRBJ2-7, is EAGVAQSPRYKIIEKRQSVAFWCNPISGHATLYWYQQILGQGPKLLIQFQNNGVVDDSQLPKDRFSAERLKGVDSTLKIQPAKLEDSAVYLCASSLELRRANYEQYFGPGTRLTVT.

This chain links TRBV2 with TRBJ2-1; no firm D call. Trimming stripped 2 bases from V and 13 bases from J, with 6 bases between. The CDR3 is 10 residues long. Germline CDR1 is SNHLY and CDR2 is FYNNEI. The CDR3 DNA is TGTGCCAGCAGTGAATACACACAGTTCTTC. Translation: CASSEYTQFF.

The CDR3 region has the DNA TGTGCCAGCTCTTCGGGAGCGGCAAGTGGGGAGCTGTTTTTT. Protein: CASSSGAASGELFF. This sequence joins TRBV5-5 and TRBJ2-2; D is possibly TRBD2 (6 bases). The CDR3 is 14 amino acids. Trimming stripped 7 bases from V and 8 bases from J, with 18 bases between. In germline, CDR1 is SGHKS, CDR2 YYEKEE (reference sequence).

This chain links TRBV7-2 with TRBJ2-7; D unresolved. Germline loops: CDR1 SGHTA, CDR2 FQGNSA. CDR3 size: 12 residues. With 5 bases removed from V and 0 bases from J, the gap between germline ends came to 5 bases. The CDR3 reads CASSVSSYEQYF. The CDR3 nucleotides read TGTGCCAGCAGCGTTAGCTCCTACGAGCAGTACTTC.